These T cell receptor beta chains were read from a single sample in a study of shared clonotypes between healthy human individuals. Some clones are missing from TCRdb's copy, which holds only in-frame ones; the method was immunoSEQ multiplex PCR. In the table there are under 1,100,000 clones, about 77% of which are singletons. The sample comprised memory CD4+ T cells sorted from blood. Source of these receptors: a man younger than 30 in good health. CDR3s include the opening cysteine and the closing phenylalanine or tryptophan. The D gene is left open where the match is weak. Part of the rows lack a size; the others show once, few, many or a class for expanded clones.

clone size,J gene,D gene,V gene,CDR3 DNA,CDR3 protein
-,TRBJ2-7,TRBD1,TRBV12-5,TGTGCTAGTGGTTTGGTACTTGGACAGGGTGGATACGAGCAGTACTTC,CASGLVLGQGGYEQYF
-,TRBJ1-5,TRBD1,TRBV6-1,TGTGCCACGCGAGGGACAGGGGGCGAGCAGCCCCAGCATTTT,CATRGTGGEQPQHF
-,TRBJ2-7,-,TRBV5-1,TGCGCCAGCAGCTTGGATCCGGGGGCGACCTACGAGCAGTACTTC,CASSLDPGATYEQYF
few,TRBJ1-6,-,TRBV10-1,TGCGCCAGCAGTGAGTCGCCAGGGTCGGATTCACCCCTCCACTTT,CASSESPGSDSPLHF
-,TRBJ1-1,TRBD1,TRBV29-1,TGCAGCGTGGGACAGGGGGGGCCTGAAGCTTTCTTT,CSVGQGGPEAFF
-,TRBJ1-4,-,TRBV14,TGTGCCAGCAGCCGAACACGTCCAACTAATGAAAAACTGTTTTTT,CASSRTRPTNEKLFF
-,TRBJ1-2,-,TRBV6-1,TGTGCCAGCAGAGTACAGGGTAACTATGGCTACACCTTC,CASRVQGNYGYTF
-,TRBJ2-6,-,TRBV5-4,TGTGCCAGCAGCAAAACAGGGTCCGGGGCCAACGTCCTGACTTTC,CASSKTGSGANVLTF
once,TRBJ1-2,-,TRBV5-4,TGTGCCAGCAGCACAACAGAGCCCTATGGCTACACCTTC,CASSTTEPYGYTF
-,TRBJ1-1,TRBD1,TRBV6-1,TGTGCCAGCAGTGAACCACGGACAGGGGAGACCACTGAAGCTTTCTTT,CASSEPRTGETTEAFF
few,TRBJ1-4,TRBD1,TRBV9,TGTGCCAGCAGCGCCGGGACAGGGGGCGAAAAACTGTTTTTT,CASSAGTGGEKLFF
-,TRBJ1-5,-,TRBV6-5,TGTGCCAGCAGTTACCAAGGAGGGTACAATCAGCCCCAGCATTTT,CASSYQGGYNQPQHF
-,TRBJ1-1,-,TRBV5-8,TGTGCCAGCAGCTCAGGGCTACGGTCGAACACTGAAGCTTTCTTT,CASSSGLRSNTEAFF
-,TRBJ1-2,-,TRBV30,TGTGCCTGGAGTGTAGGGCAGCGGGATTCTGGCTACACCTTC,CAWSVGQRDSGYTF
-,TRBJ2-1,TRBD2,TRBV7-3,TGTGCCAGCCGGAGCGGGGGGGCCAAGAATGAGCAGTTCTTC,CASRSGGAKNEQFF
-,TRBJ1-6,-,TRBV6-1,TGTGCCAGCAGCCGCCAGGGTGGCACACCCCTCCACTTT,CASSRQGGTPLHF
-,TRBJ2-2,-,TRBV10-2,TGCGCCAGCAGGGCCTTAGCTGGCACCGGGGAGCTGTTTTTT,CASRALAGTGELFF
-,TRBJ1-1,TRBD1,TRBV28,TGTGCCAGCAGTTTATTACAGGGGGCATCTGACACTGAAGCTTTCTTT,CASSLLQGASDTEAFF
-,TRBJ2-2,TRBD2,TRBV19,TGTGCCAGTAGGGAGCGGGAGGTCCCCGGGGAGCTGTTTTTT,CASREREVPGELFF
-,TRBJ2-3,TRBD2,TRBV7-2,TGTGCCAGCAGCTTAACCCCACGGAGCGGGGGTGGTACGCAGTATTTT,CASSLTPRSGGGTQYF
many,TRBJ2-1,-,TRBV18,TGTGCCAGCTCACCACCGCAGAACAGGGAGCAGTTCTTC,CASSPPQNREQFF
-,TRBJ2-5,-,TRBV19,TGTGCCAGTAGGGTCAGCTCGTCCCAAGAGACCCAGTACTTC,CASRVSSSQETQYF
-,TRBJ1-4,TRBD1,TRBV5-1,TGCGCCAGCGGACGGGACAGCCCTAATGAAAAACTGTTTTTT,CASGRDSPNEKLFF
-,TRBJ1-3,TRBD1,TRBV10-3,TGTGCCATCAGGACGGGGACAGGGGACTCTGGAAACACCATATATTTT,CAIRTGTGDSGNTIYF
-,TRBJ2-1,-,TRBV11-2,TGTGCCAGCAGCTTAGCTGACCCGACCCTGAAGGGTATATTCTTC,CASSLADPTLKGIFF
-,TRBJ2-4,-,TRBV6-1,TGTGCCAGCATCAAAGAATCGGTCAGTCTCTTC,CASIKESVSLF
-,TRBJ2-7,-,TRBV11-2,TGTGCCAGCAGCCGTCTGGTTGGCGAGCAGTACTTC,CASSRLVGEQYF
-,TRBJ2-3,-,TRBV5-1,TGCGCCAGCAGCTTGTCACTAGTTACAGATACGCAGTATTTT,CASSLSLVTDTQYF
-,TRBJ2-5,-,TRBV5-6,TGTGCCAGCAGCTGGGGACTTGAGACCCAGTACTTC,CASSWGLETQYF
-,TRBJ2-5,-,TRBV10-3,TGTGCCATCAGTGAGTCGGGTCTTAGGGAGACCCAGTACTTC,CAISESGLRETQYF
few,TRBJ2-1,-,TRBV30,TGTGCCTGGAGCGCATCGGTCGGTGAGCAGTTCTTC,CAWSASVGEQFF
-,TRBJ1-6,-,TRBV6-5,TGTGCCAGCAGTTACTCGGCAGGGAGAAATTCACCCCTCCACTTT,CASSYSAGRNSPLHF
-,TRBJ2-1,-,TRBV18,TGTGCCAGCTCACCGGAGTACAATGAGCAGTTCTTC,CASSPEYNEQFF
-,TRBJ1-2,-,TRBV27,TGTGCCAGCAGCAGATATGGCTACACCTTC,CASSRYGYTF
-,TRBJ2-7,-,TRBV11-2,TGTGCCAGCAGCTTAGATGCTTCTTCCTACGAGCAGTACTTC,CASSLDASSYEQYF
-,TRBJ2-4,-,TRBV23-1,TGCGCCAGCAGTCAATCTGGGGGGACCAGAAAAGGTGACATTCAGTACTTC,CASSQSGGTRKGDIQYF
-,TRBJ1-3,TRBD1,TRBV6-4,TGTGCCAGCGCCGACAGGGTGGCTGGAAACACCATATATTTT,CASADRVAGNTIYF
once,TRBJ2-3,-,TRBV30,TGTGCCCAGATCCAGGGGACAGATACGCAGTATTTT,CAQIQGTDTQYF
-,TRBJ1-1,-,TRBV6-5,TGTGCCAGCAGTTACCGGGTTAACACTGAAGCTTTCTTT,CASSYRVNTEAFF
-,TRBJ2-3,TRBD2,TRBV7-2,TGTGCCAGCAGCCTGGGACTAGCGGGAGAGCAGTATTTT,CASSLGLAGEQYF
-,TRBJ1-4,-,TRBV7-9,TGTGCCAGCAGCTTTAGTGTTAGCACGTCAACTAATGAAAAACTGTTTTTT,CASSFSVSTSTNEKLFF
-,TRBJ2-3,-,TRBV20-1,TGCAGTGCGGAGGGTGTTTCGCAGTATTTT,CSAEGVSQYF
-,TRBJ2-3,TRBD2,TRBV9,TGTGCCAGCAGCCCTCTAGCGGGGACTAGCACAGATACGCAGTATTTT,CASSPLAGTSTDTQYF
-,TRBJ1-6,-,TRBV6-6,TGTGCCAGCAGTTACGGTGTAACTGCAGGGTGGCCACCCCTCCACTTT,CASSYGVTAGWPPLHF
-,TRBJ1-2,TRBD1,TRBV30,TGTGCCTGGAGTGAGGGACAGCCAGCTAACTATGGCTACACCTTC,CAWSEGQPANYGYTF